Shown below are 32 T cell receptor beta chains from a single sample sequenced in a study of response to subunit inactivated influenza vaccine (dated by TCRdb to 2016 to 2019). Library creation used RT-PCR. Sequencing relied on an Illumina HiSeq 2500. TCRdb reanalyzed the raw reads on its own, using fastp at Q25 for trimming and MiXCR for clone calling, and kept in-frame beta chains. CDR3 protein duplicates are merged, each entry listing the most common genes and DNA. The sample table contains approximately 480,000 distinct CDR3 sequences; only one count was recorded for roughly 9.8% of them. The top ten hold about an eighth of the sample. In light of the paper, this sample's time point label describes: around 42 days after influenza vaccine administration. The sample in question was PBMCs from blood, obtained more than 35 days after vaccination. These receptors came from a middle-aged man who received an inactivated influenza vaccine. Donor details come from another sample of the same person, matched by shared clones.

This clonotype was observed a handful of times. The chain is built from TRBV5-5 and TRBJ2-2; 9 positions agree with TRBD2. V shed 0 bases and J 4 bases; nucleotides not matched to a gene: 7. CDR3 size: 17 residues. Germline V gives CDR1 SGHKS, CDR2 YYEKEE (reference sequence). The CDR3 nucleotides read TGTGCCAGCAGCTTGGTCGGTGTGCGGGGGGGCACCGGGGAGCTGTTTTTT. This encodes CASSLVGVRGGTGELFF.

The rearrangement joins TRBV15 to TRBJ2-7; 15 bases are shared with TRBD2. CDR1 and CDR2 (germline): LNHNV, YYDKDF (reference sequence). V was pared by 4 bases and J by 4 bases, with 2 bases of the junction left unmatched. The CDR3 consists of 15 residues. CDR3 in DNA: TGTGCCACCAGCACAGGGACTAGCGGGGGGTACGAGCAGTACTTC. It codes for CATSTGTSGGYEQYF.

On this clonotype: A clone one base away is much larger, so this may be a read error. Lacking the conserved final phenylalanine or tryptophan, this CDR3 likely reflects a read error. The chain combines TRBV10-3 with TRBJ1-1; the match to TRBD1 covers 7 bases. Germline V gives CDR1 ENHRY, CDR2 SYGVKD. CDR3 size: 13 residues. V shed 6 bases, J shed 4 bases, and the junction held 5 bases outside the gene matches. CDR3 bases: TGTGCCATCAGACAGGGGACGGGCACTGAAGCTTTCTCT. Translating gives CAIRQGTGTEAFS.

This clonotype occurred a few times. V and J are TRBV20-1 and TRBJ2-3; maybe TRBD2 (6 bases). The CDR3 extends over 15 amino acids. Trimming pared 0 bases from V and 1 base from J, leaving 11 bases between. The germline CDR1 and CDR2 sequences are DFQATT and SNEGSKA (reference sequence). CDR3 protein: CSARDGWGGTDTQYF. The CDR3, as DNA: TGCAGTGCTAGAGATGGATGGGGGGGCACAGATACGCAGTATTTT.

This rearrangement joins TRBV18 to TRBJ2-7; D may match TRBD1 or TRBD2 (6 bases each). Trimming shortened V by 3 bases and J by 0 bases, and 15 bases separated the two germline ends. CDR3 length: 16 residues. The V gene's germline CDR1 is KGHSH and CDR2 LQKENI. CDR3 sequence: CASSPLGGQSSYEQYF. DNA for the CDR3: TGTGCCAGCTCACCCCTGGGGGGACAAAGCTCCTACGAGCAGTACTTC.

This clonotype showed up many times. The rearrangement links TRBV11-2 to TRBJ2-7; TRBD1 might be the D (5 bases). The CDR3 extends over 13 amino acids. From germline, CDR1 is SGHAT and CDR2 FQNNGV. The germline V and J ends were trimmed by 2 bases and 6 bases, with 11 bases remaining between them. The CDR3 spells CASSLRPRGEQYF. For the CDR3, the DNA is TGTGCCAGCAGCTTACGGCCTAGGGGCGAGCAGTACTTC.

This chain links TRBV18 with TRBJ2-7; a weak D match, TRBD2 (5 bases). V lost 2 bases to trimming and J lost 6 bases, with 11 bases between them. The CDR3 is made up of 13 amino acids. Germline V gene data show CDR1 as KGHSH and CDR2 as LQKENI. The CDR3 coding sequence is TGTGCCAGCTCACCAAGGAGGATTGGCGAGCAGTACTTC. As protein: CASSPRRIGEQYF.

CDR3 residues: CASSQFPGQAREQYF. CDR3 DNA: TGTGCCAGCAGCCAATTTCCCGGACAGGCCCGTGAGCAGTACTTC. The chain uses TRBV4-2 and TRBJ2-7; 7 bases map to TRBD1. Trimming took 2 bases from V and 7 from J; bases not matched to a gene: 11. Germline CDR1 LGHNA, CDR2 YNFKEQ. The CDR3 is 15 amino acids.

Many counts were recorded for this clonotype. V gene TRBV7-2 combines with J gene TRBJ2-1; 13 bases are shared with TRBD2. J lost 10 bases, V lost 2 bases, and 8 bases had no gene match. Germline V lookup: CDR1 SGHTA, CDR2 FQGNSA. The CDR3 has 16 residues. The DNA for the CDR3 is TGTGCCAGCAGCTTATTATCACTAGCGGGGGGGCGAGAGCAGTTCTTC. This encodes CASSLLSLAGGREQFF.

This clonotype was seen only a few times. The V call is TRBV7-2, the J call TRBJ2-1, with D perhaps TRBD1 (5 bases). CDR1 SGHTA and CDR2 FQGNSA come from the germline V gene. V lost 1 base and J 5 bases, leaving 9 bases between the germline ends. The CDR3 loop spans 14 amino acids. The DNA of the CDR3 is TGTGCCAGCAGCTTAGGCAGGGCCAACAATGAGCAGTTCTTC. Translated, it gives CASSLGRANNEQFF. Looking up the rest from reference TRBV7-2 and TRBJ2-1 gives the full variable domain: GAGVSQSPSNKVTEKGKDVELRCDPISGHTALYWYRQSLGQGLEFLIYFQGNSAPDKSGLPSDRFSAERTGGSVSTLTIQRTQQEDSAVYLCASSLGRANNEQFFGPGTRLTVL.

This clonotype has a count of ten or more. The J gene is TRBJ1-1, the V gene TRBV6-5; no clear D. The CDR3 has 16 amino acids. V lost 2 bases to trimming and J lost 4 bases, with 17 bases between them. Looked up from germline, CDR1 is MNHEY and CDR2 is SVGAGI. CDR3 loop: CASSYANRAGSTEAFF. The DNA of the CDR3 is TGTGCCAGCAGTTACGCAAATAGGGCCGGCAGCACTGAAGCTTTCTTT.

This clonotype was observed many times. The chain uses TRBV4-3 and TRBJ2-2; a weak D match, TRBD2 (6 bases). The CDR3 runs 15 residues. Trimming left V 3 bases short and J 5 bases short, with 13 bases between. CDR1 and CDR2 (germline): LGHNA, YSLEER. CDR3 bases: TGCGCCAGCAGCCAGTTTAGGGGAGGAACCGGGGAGCTGTTTTTT. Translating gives CASSQFRGGTGELFF.

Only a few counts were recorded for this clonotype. This CDR3 is CASSFGWRGMNTEAFF. In DNA, the CDR3 is TGCGCCAGCAGCTTCGGTTGGAGGGGGATGAACACTGAAGCTTTCTTT. The rearrangement uses TRBV5-1 and TRBJ1-1, with D possibly matching TRBD1 (6 bases). The CDR3 has 16 amino acids. Germline assignment: CDR1 SGHRS and CDR2 YFSETQ. V dropped 2 bases and J dropped 0 bases, with 14 bases sitting between them.

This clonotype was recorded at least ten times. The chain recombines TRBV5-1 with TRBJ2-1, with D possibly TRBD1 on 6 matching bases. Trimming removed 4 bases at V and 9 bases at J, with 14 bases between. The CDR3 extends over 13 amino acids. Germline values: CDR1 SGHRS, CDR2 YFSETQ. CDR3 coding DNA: TGCGCCAGCAGCCCAAGGACGGACAGTGAGCAGTTCTTC. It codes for CASSPRTDSEQFF.

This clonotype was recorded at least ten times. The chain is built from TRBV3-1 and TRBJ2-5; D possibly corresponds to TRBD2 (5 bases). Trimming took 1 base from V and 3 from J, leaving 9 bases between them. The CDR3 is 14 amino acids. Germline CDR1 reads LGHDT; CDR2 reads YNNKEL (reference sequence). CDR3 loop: CASSQVSGKETQYF. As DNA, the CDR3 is TGTGCCAGCAGCCAAGTCTCGGGAAAAGAGACCCAGTACTTC.

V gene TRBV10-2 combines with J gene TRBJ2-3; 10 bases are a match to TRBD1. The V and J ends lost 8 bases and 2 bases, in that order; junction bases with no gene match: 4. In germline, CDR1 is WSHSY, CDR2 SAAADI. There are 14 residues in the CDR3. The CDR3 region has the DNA TGCGCCAGCGGGGACAGGGGTCCCACAGATACGCAGTATTTT. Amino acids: CASGDRGPTDTQYF.

CDR3 coding DNA: TGCAGTGCCAGGACTAGCGGGAGGGCCTACGAGCAGTACTTC. Translated: CSARTSGRAYEQYF. This chain connects TRBV20-1 to TRBJ2-7; 15 positions match TRBD2. Trimming took 6 bases from V and 2 from J; bases not matched to a gene: 2. The CDR3 is made up of 14 amino acids. The germline gives CDR1 DFQATT, CDR2 SNEGSKA (reference sequence).

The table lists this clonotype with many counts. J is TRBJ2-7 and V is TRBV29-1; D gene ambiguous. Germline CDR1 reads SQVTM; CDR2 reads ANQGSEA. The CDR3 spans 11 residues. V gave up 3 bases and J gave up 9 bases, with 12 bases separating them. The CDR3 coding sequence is TGCAGCGTTGATACTAAAGGCGGGCAGTACTTC. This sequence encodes CSVDTKGGQYF.

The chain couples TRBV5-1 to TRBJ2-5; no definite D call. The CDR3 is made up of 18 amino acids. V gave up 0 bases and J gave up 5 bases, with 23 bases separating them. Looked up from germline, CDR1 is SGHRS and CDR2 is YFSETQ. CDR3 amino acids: CASSLGHGFYLLGETQYF. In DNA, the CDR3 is TGCGCCAGCAGCTTGGGACACGGATTCTATTTACTCGGGGAGACCCAGTACTTC.

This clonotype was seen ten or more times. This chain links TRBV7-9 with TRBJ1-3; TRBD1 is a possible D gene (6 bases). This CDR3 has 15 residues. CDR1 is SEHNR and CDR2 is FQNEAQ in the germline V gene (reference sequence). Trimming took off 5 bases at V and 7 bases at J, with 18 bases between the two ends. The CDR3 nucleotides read TGTGCCAGCAGCCCCGGGACATCAAAAGGGAACACCATATATTTT. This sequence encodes CASSPGTSKGNTIYF.

The CDR3 nucleotides read TGCAGTGCTACCCCTGCTAGCGGGAGGAGAGATACGCAGTATTTT. This translates into CSATPASGRRDTQYF. The chain combines TRBV20-1 with TRBJ2-3; 11 nucleotides match TRBD2. This CDR3 comprises 15 residues. With V trimmed by 4 bases and J by 5 bases, 8 bases remained unmatched. Germline V gene lookup returns CDR1 DFQATT and CDR2 SNEGSKA (reference sequence).

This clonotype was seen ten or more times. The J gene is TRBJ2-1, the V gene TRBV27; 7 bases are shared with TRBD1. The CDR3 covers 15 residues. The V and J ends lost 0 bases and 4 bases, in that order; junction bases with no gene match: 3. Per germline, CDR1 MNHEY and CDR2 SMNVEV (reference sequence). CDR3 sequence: CASSLSSTGYNEQFF. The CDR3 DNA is TGTGCCAGCAGTTTATCGTCGACAGGGTACAATGAGCAGTTCTTC.

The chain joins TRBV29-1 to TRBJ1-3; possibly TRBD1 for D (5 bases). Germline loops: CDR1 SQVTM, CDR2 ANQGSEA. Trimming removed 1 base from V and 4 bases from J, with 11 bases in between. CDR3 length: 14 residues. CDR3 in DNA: TGCAGCGTTGAAGGGGGGGTTGGAGGAAACACCATATATTTT. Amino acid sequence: CSVEGGVGGNTIYF.

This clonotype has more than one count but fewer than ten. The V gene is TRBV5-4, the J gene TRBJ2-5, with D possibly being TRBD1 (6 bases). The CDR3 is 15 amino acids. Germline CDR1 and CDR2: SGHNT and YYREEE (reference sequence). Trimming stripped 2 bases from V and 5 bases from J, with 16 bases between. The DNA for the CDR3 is TGTGCCAGCAGCTTTGAACAGGGATTGCAGGAGACCCAGTACTTC. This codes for CASSFEQGLQETQYF.

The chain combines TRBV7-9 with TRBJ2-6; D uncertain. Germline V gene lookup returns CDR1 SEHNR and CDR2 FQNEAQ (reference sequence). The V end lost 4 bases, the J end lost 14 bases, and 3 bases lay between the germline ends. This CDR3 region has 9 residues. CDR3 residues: CASSYILTF. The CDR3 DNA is TGTGCCAGCAGCTACATCCTGACTTTC.

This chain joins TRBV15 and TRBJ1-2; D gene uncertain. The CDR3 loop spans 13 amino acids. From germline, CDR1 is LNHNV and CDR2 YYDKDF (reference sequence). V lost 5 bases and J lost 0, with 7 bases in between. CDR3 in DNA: TGTGCCACCAGCCGGACGGCTAACTATGGCTACACCTTC. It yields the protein CATSRTANYGYTF.

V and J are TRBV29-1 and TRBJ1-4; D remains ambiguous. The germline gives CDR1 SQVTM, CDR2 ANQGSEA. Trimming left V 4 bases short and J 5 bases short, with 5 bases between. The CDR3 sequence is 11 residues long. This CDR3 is CSVVLNEKLFF. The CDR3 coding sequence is TGCAGCGTTGTCCTGAATGAAAAACTGTTTTTT. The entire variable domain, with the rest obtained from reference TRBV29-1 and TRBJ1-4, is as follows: SAVISQKPSRDICQRGTSLTIQCQVDSQVTMMFWYRQQPGQSLTLIATANQGSEATYESGFVIDKFPISRPNLTFSTLTVSNMSPEDSSIYLCSVVLNEKLFFGSGTQLSVL.

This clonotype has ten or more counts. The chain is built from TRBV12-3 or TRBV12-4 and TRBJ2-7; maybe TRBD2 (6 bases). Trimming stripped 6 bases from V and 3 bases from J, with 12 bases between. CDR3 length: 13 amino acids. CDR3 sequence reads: CASSRDSFYEQYF. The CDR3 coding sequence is TGTGCCAGCAGCCGGGACTCCTTCTACGAGCAGTACTTC.

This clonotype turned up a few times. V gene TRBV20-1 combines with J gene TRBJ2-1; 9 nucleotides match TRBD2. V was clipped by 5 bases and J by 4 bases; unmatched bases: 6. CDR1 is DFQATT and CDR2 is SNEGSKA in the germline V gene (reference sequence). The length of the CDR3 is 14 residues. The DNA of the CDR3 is TGCAGTGCTCCCCCGGCGGGGGGGTACAATGAGCAGTTCTTC. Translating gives CSAPPAGGYNEQFF.

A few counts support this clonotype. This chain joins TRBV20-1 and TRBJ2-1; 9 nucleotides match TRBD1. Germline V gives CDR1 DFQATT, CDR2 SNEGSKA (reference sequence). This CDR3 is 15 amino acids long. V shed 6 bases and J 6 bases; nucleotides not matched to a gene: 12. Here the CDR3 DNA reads TGCAGTGCCCGAGGACGGGACAGGGTTTCCAATGAGCAGTTCTTC. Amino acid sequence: CSARGRDRVSNEQFF.

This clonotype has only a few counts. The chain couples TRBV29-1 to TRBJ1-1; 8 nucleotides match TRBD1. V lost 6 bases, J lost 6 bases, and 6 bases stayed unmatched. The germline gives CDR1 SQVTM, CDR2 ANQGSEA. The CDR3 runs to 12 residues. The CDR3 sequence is CSVRQGIPEAFF. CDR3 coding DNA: TGCAGCGTGAGACAGGGGATCCCTGAAGCTTTCTTT.

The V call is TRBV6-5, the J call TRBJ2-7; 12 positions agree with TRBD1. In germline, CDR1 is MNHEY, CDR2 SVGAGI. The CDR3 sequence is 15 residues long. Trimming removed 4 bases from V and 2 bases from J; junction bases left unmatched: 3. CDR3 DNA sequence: TGTGCCAGCAGTTTAGGGACAGGGGGCCCCTACGAGCAGTACTTC. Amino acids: CASSLGTGGPYEQYF.